The 8 T cell receptor beta chains below come from one sample, sequenced in a study of persistence of HIV-infected CD4 T cells. An overlapping HIV-1 Gag peptide pool stimulated these cells at about 0.91 ug/peptide/mL. Responding CD4+ T cells were sorted by upregulation of both CD40 ligand and CD69. Antigens of these TCRs are unknown. Sequencing used immunoSEQ version 4 in survey mode. Here immunoSEQ multiplex PCR was the method, and the copy in TCRdb shows in-frame clones only, minus some. The table includes 10,000 or so clones, about four fifths detected once. The sequenced sample was CD4+ T cells sorted from PBMCs after roughly 19-hour stimulation, obtained from a patient who received antiretroviral therapy. The receptors originated from an adult woman with HIV who was CMV-seropositive.

V usage is TRBV9 and J usage is TRBJ2-7, with 11 nucleotides matching TRBD2. This CDR3 is 16 amino acids long. V lost 2 bases, J lost 6 bases, and 10 bases stayed unmatched. From germline, CDR1 is SGDLS and CDR2 YYNGEE. This CDR3 reads CASSVVAGGHLGEQYF. Written as DNA, the CDR3 is TGTGCCAGCAGCGTCGTAGCGGGAGGGCATCTGGGCGAGCAGTACTTC.

CDR3 region: CASSPGLKSSADTQYF. Here the CDR3 DNA reads TGTGCCAGCTCACCGGGACTGAAGTCTTCCGCAGATACGCAGTATTTT. The V gene is TRBV18, the J gene TRBJ2-3; D may be TRBD2 (6 bases). The CDR3 spans 16 residues. Germline CDR1 KGHSH, CDR2 LQKENI. V was cut by 3 bases and J by 4 bases, with 17 bases left in between.

V usage is TRBV6-4 and J usage is TRBJ2-3; D is undetermined. CDR1 is MRHNA and CDR2 is SNTAGT in the germline V gene. V lost 4 bases to trimming and J lost 2 bases, with 16 bases between them. This CDR3 has 16 residues. CDR3 in amino acids: CASSAQPRTSTDTQYF. CDR3 coding DNA: TGTGCCAGCAGTGCCCAGCCTAGGACCTCCACAGATACGCAGTATTTT.

Details on this clone: The same CDR3 can be traced to other DNA sequences in this sample. This sequence joins TRBV30 and TRBJ1-1, with 7 bases fitting TRBD1. This CDR3 has 13 amino acids. Germline V gene data show CDR1 as GTSNPN and CDR2 as SVGIG (reference sequence). V gave up 3 bases and J gave up 5 bases; unmatched junction bases: 6. The CDR3 loop is CAWRQGQNTEAFF. DNA of the CDR3: TGTGCCTGGAGGCAGGGACAGAATACTGAAGCTTTCTTT.

This clone showed up just a few times. The chain recombines TRBV27 with TRBJ2-1; the match to TRBD2 covers 13 bases. V shed 5 bases, J shed 7 bases, and the junction held 5 bases outside the gene matches. Per germline, CDR1 MNHEY and CDR2 SMNVEV (reference sequence). The CDR3 totals 15 residues. The CDR3: CASSTPGLAGNEQFF. Here the CDR3 DNA reads TGTGCCAGCAGTACCCCGGGACTAGCGGGAAATGAGCAGTTCTTC.

V usage is TRBV7-3 and J usage is TRBJ1-1; a weak D match, TRBD1 (5 bases). The CDR3 extends over 14 amino acids. The V end lost 5 bases, the J end lost 4 bases, and 14 bases lay between the germline ends. CDR1 is SGHTA, CDR2 FQGTGA, per germline. The CDR3 nucleotides are TGTGCCAGCAGCCCGCAGGGTTACGGCACTGAAGCTTTCTTT. Encoded protein: CASSPQGYGTEAFF.

This clone showed up just once. This chain joins TRBV5-5 and TRBJ2-7, with D possibly being TRBD1 (6 bases). The CDR3 totals 15 residues. V gave up 2 bases and J gave up 0 bases, with 12 bases separating them. Germline CDR1 reads SGHKS; CDR2 reads YYEKEE (reference sequence). The CDR3 loop reads CASSLEQGRSYEQYF. DNA of the CDR3: TGTGCCAGCAGCTTAGAACAGGGTCGCTCCTACGAGCAGTACTTC.

The CDR3 DNA reads as TGCGCCAGCAGCCAAGATTGGGGACCCCCGCCCTACGAGCAGTACTTC. Translation: CASSQDWGPPPYEQYF. The chain combines TRBV4-1 with TRBJ2-7, with D perhaps matching TRBD1 or TRBD2 (5 bases each). The CDR3 has 16 residues. Trimming removed 0 bases from V and 2 bases from J, with 14 bases in between. Germline values: CDR1 MGHRA, CDR2 YSYEKL.